This T cell receptor (beta chain) was sequenced for a study of blood T cell repertoires in COVID-19 (dated by TCRdb to 2020 to 2022). Concerning the study at large: Collaborator samples came from the United States, Italy and Spain and covered acute and convalescent phases of COVID-19. Samples were obtained from the ongoing ImmuneRACE study (first 160 participants) and from 1,200 or so subjects provided by 6 global collaborators. Where available, HLA class I and class II types were taken from metadata supplied by the sample provider and were not determined by assay-based typing. Sample metadata almost always included a de-identified subject ID, COVID-19 status, age in years and sex. The dataset comprised deeply sampled blood TCRbeta repertoires from subjects exposed to, actively infected with, or recovered from COVID-19. The repertoires were made available in a free public database intended to serve as a resource for research on the immune response to SARS-CoV-2. The prospective study material was composed of cDNA or gDNA derived from T cells, B-cell-depleted T cells, or PBMCs.

General findings and caveats noted by the study authors: How much clinical and demographic metadata was included differed by source and by participant, and the metadata was provided uncurated.

Each collaborating institution followed its own protocols to collect whole blood in K2EDTA tubes. Collaborator samples were shipped for TCRbeta analysis as frozen whole blood, isolated PBMCs, or DNA extracted from either sample type. This clone was seen just once. This clone's antigen is unknown. Per-base qualities were not stored, and no clone one base away is much larger. V was cut back by 0 bases and J by 4 bases, leaving a gap of 15 bases between them. The CDR3 starts with the cysteine, ends with the phenylalanine, and has 16 residues. Of all the DNA, just the CDR3 is kept, 48 bases in frame from base 1. CDR1 and CDR2, looked up from the germline V gene, are MNHEY and SVGAGI. The immunoSEQ Assay, a bias-controlled multiplex PCR, was used to amplify TCRbeta CDR3 regions from genomic DNA. The authors' analysis ran thus. The number of nucleated cells in each sample was estimated by amplification of reference gene primers within the assay. Sequence reads were collapsed and filtered to measure the absolute abundance of every unique TCRbeta CDR3 rearrangement. Productive Simpson clonality was computed per sample as the square root of Simpson's diversity index over productive rearrangements. What TCRdb holds here is the immuneACCESS table cut down to in-frame rearrangements. Part of the clones is not present; checked against another copy, under half of the missing clones reflect an unresolved V gene, and the others are unexplained. The D gene and trimming were derived from the DNA, and the V and J assignments and clone size from that table. This sample gives around 200,000 clones in total; roughly 76% of them show up just once. The ten largest clones add up to 4.5% to 5.5% of the sample.

The sequence came from a human donor in a cohort sampled during active COVID-19. What was sequenced was peripheral blood. The rearranged chain carries TRBV6-5 and TRBJ1-2; no D gene call is confident. At the DNA level, the sequence is TGTGCCAGCAGTTACTCCAAGGTGGGCGCCCGCTATGGCTACACCTTC. It translates to CASSYSKVGARYGYTF.